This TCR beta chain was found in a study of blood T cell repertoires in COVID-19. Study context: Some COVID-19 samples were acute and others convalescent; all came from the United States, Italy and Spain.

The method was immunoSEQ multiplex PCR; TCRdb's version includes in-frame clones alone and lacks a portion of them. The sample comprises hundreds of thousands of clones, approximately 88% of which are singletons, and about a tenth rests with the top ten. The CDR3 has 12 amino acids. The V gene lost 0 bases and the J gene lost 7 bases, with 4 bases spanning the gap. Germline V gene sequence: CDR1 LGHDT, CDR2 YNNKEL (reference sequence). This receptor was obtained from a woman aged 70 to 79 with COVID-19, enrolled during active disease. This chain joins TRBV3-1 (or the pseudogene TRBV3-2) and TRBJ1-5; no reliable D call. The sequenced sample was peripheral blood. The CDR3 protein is CASSQDQQPQHF. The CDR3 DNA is TGTGCCAGCAGCCAAGATCAGCAGCCCCAGCATTTT.